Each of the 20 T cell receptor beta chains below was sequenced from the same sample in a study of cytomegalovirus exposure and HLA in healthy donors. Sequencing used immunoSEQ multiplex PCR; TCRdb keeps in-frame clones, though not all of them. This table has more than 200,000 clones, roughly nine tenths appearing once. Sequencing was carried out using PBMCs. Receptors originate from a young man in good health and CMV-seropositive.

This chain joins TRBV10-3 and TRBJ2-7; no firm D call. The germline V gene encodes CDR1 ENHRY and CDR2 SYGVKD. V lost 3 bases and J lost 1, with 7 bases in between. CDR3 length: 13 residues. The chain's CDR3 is CAISDVGSYEQYF. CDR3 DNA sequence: TGTGCCATCAGTGATGTCGGATCCTACGAGCAGTACTTC.

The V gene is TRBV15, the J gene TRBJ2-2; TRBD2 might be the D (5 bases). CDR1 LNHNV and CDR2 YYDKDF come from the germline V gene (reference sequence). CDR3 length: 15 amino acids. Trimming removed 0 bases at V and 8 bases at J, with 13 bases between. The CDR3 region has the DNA TGTGCCACCAGCAGAGATACGGCGGGTGCAGGGGAGCTGTTTTTT. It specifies CATSRDTAGAGELFF. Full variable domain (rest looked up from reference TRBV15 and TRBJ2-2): DAMVIQNPRYQVTQFGKPVTLSCSQTLNHNVMYWYQQKSSQAPKLLFHYYDKDFNNEADTPDNFQSRRPNTSFCFLDIRSPGLGDTAMYLCATSRDTAGAGELFFGEGSRLTVL.

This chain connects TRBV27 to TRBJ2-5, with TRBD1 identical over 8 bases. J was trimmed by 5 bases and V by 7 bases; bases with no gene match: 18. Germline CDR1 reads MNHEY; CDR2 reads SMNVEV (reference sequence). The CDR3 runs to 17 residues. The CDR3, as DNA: TGTGCCAGCAAGAAATACTCCGGGACAGGACGTGGGGAGACCCAGTACTTC. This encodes CASKKYSGTGRGETQYF.

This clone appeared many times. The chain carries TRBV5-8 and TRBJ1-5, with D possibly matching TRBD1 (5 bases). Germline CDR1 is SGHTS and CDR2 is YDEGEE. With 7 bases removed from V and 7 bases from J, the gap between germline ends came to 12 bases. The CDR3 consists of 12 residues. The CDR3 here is CASGRGLQPQHF. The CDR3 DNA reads TGTGCCAGCGGGAGGGGTCTGCAGCCCCAGCATTTT. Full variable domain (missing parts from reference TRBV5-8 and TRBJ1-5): EAGVTQSPTHLIKTRGQQATLRCSPISGHTSVYWYQQALGLGLQFLLWYDEGEERNRGNFPPRFSGRQFPNYSSELNVNALELEDSALYLCASGRGLQPQHFGDGTRLSIL.

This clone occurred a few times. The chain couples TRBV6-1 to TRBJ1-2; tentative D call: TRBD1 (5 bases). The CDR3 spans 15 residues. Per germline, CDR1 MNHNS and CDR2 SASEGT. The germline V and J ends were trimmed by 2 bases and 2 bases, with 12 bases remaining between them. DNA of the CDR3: TGTGCCAGCAGTGAATATCGGGACTTGAACTATGGCTACACCTTC. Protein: CASSEYRDLNYGYTF.

The CDR3 DNA follows: TGTGCCAGCAGCACCCTGACTAGCGGGACCTACGAGCAGTACTTC. Encoded protein: CASSTLTSGTYEQYF. The chain is built from TRBV11-3 and TRBJ2-7, with 11 bases fitting TRBD2. Germline V gene sequence: CDR1 SGHNT, CDR2 YENEEA. V lost 5 bases, J lost 2 bases, and 5 bases stayed unmatched. There are 15 residues in the CDR3. Using reference TRBV11-3 and TRBJ2-7 for the parts outside the CDR3, the full variable domain is EAGVVQSPRYKIIEKKQPVAFWCNPISGHNTLYWYLQNLGQGPELLIRYENEEAVDDSQLPKDRFSAERLKGVDSTLKIQPAELGDSAVYLCASSTLTSGTYEQYFGPGTRLTVT.

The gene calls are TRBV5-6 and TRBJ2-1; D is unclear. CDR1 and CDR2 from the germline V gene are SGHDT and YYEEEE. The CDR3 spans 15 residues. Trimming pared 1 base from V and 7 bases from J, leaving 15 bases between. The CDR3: CASSLIRWAYNEQFF. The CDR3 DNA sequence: TGTGCCAGCAGCTTGATACGTTGGGCGTATAATGAGCAGTTCTTC.

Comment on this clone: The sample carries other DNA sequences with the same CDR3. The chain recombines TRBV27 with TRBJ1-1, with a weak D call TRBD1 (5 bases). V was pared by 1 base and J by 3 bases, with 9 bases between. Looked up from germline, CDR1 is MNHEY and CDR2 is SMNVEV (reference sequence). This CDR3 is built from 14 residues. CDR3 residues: CASSLYRRDTEAFF. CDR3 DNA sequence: TGTGCCAGCAGTTTATACAGGAGGGACACTGAAGCTTTCTTT.

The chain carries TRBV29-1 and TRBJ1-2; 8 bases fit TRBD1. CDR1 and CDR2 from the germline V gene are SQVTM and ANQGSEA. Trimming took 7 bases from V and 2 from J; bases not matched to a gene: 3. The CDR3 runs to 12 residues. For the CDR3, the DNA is TGCAGCGCGAGGACAGGGAACTATGGCTACACCTTC. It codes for CSARTGNYGYTF. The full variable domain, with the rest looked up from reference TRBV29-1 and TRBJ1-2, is SAVISQKPSRDICQRGTSLTIQCQVDSQVTMMFWYRQQPGQSLTLIATANQGSEATYESGFVIDKFPISRPNLTFSTLTVSNMSPEDSSIYLCSARTGNYGYTFGSGTRLTVV.

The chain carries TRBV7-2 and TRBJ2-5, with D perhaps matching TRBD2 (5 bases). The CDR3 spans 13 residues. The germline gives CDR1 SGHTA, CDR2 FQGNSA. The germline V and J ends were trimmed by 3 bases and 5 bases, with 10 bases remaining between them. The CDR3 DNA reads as TGTGCCAGCAGCTTGGGAGCGGTGGAGACCCAGTACTTC. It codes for CASSLGAVETQYF.

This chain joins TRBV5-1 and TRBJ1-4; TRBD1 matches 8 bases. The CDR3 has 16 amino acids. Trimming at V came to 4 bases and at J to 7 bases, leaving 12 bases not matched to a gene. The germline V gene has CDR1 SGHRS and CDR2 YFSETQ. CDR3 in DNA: TGCGCCAGCAGCCTAAATACCGGACAGGGTGGTGAAAAACTGTTTTTT. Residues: CASSLNTGQGGEKLFF.

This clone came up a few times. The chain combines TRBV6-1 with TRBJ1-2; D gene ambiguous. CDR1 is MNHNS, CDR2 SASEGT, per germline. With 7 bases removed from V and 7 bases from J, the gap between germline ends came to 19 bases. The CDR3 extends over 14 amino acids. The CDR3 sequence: CASTSGRHLLGYTF. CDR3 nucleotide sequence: TGTGCCAGCACCTCCGGCAGGCACCTGCTTGGCTACACCTTC.

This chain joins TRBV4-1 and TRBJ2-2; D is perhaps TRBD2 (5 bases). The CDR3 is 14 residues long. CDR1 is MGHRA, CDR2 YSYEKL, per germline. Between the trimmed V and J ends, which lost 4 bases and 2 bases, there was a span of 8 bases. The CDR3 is CASSLSENTGELFF. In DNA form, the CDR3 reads TGCGCCAGCAGCCTTAGCGAAAACACCGGGGAGCTGTTTTTT.

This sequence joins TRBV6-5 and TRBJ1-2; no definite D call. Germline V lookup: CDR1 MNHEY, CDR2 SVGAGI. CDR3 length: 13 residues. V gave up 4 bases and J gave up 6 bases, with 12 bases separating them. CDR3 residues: CASSLTPRNGYTF. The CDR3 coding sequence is TGTGCCAGCAGTTTGACCCCCCGGAATGGCTACACCTTC.

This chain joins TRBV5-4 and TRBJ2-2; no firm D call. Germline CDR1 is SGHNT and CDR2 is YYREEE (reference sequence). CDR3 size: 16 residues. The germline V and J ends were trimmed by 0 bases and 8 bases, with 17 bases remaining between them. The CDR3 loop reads CASSLASPGYGGELFF. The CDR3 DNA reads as TGTGCCAGCAGCTTGGCCTCTCCAGGTTATGGGGGGGAGCTGTTTTTT.

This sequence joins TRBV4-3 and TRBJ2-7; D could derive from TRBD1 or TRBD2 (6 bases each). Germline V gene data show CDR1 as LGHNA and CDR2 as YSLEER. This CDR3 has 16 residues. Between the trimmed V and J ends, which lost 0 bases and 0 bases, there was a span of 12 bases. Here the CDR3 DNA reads TGCGCCAGCAGCCAAGATCGCGGGACACCCTCCTACGAGCAGTACTTC. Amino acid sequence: CASSQDRGTPSYEQYF.

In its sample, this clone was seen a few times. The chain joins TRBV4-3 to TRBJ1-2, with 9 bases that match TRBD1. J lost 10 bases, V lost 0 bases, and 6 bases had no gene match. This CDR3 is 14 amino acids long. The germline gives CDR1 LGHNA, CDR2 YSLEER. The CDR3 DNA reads TGCGCCAGCAGCCAAGAGGGGACAGGGAGAGACTACACCTTC. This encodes CASSQEGTGRDYTF.

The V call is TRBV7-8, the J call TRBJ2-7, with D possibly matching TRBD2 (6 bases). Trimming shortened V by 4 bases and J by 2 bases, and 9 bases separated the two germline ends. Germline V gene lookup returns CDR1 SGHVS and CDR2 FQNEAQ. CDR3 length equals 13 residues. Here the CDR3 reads CASSWEATYEQYF. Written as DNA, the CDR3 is TGTGCCAGCAGCTGGGAGGCTACCTACGAGCAGTACTTC.

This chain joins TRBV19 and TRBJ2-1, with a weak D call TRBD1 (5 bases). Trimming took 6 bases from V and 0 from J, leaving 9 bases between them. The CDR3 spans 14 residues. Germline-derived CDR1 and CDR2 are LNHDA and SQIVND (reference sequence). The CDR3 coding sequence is TGTGCCAGTAGCCTCGACAGCTCCTACAATGAGCAGTTCTTC. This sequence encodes CASSLDSSYNEQFF.

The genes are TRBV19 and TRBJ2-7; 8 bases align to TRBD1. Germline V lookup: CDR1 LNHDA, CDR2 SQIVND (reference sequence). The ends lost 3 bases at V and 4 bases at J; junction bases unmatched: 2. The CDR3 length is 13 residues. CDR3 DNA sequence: TGTGCCAGTAGTATGACAGGGGCATACGAGCAGTACTTC. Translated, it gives CASSMTGAYEQYF.